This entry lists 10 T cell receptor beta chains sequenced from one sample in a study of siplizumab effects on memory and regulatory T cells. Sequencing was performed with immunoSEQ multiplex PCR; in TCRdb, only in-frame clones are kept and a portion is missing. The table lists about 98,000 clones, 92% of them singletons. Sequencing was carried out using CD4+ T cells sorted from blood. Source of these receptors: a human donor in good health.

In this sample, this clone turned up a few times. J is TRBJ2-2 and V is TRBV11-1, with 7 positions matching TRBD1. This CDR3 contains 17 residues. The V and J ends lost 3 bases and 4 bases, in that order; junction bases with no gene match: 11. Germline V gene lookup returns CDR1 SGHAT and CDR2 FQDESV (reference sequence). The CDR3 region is CASSFSANRGGTGELFF. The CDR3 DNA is TGTGCCAGCAGCTTCAGCGCTAACAGGGGTGGCACCGGGGAGCTGTTTTTT.

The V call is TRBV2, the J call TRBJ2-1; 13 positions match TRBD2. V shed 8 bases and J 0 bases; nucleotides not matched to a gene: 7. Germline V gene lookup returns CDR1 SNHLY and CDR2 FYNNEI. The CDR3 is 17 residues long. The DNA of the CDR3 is TGTGCCAGCCGGACATGGACTAGCGGGAGCTCCTACAATGAGCAGTTCTTC. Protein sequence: CASRTWTSGSSYNEQFF.

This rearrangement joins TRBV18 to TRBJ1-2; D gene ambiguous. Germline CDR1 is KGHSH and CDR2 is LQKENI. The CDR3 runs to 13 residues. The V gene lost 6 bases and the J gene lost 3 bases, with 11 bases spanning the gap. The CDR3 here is CASSPSEDYGYTF. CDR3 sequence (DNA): TGTGCCAGCTCCCCGTCCGAGGACTATGGCTACACCTTC.

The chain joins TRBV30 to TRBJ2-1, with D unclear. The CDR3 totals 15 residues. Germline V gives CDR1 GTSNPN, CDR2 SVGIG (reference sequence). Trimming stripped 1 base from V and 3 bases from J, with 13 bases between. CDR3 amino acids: CAWSGSGAFYNEQFF. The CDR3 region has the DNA TGTGCCTGGAGTGGGTCAGGAGCGTTCTACAATGAGCAGTTCTTC.

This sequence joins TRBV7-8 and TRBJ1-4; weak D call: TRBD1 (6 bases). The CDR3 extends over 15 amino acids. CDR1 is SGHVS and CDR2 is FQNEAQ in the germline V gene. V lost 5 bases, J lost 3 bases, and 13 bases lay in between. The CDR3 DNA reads TGTGCCAGCAGCACTTCAGGGGTGGCTAATGAAAAACTGTTTTTT. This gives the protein CASSTSGVANEKLFF.

CDR3 amino acids: CALSPKETDTQYF. In nucleotides, the CDR3 is TGTGCCCTCTCACCAAAGGAGACAGATACGCAGTATTTT. This chain uses TRBV10-3 with TRBJ2-3, with no clear D. The germline gives CDR1 ENHRY, CDR2 SYGVKD. V dropped 11 bases and J dropped 3 bases, with 15 bases sitting between them. This CDR3 spans 13 amino acids.

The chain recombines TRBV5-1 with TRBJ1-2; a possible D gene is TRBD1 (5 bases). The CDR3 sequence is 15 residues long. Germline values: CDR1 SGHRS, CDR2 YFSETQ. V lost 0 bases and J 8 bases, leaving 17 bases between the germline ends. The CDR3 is CASSLAQAKGRGYTF. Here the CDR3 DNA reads TGCGCCAGCAGCTTGGCCCAGGCGAAGGGGCGCGGCTACACCTTC.

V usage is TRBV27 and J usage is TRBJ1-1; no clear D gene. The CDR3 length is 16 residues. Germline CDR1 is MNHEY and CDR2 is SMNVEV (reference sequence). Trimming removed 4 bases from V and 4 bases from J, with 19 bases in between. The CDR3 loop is CASSSPGRASSTEAFF. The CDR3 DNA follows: TGTGCCAGCAGTTCCCCTGGACGAGCTTCGTCCACTGAAGCTTTCTTT.

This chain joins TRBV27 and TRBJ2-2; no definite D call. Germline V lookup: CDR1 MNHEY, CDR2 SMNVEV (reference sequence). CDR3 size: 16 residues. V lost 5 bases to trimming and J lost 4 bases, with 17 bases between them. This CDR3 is CASSRGVVLSTGELFF. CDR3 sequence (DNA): TGTGCCAGCAGTCGAGGAGTGGTATTAAGCACCGGGGAGCTGTTTTTT.

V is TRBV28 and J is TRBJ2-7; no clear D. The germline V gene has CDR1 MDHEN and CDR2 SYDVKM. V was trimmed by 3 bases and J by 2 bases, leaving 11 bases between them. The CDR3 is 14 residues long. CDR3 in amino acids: CASSLGPSTYEQYF. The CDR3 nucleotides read TGTGCCAGCAGTTTGGGCCCGAGTACCTACGAGCAGTACTTC.